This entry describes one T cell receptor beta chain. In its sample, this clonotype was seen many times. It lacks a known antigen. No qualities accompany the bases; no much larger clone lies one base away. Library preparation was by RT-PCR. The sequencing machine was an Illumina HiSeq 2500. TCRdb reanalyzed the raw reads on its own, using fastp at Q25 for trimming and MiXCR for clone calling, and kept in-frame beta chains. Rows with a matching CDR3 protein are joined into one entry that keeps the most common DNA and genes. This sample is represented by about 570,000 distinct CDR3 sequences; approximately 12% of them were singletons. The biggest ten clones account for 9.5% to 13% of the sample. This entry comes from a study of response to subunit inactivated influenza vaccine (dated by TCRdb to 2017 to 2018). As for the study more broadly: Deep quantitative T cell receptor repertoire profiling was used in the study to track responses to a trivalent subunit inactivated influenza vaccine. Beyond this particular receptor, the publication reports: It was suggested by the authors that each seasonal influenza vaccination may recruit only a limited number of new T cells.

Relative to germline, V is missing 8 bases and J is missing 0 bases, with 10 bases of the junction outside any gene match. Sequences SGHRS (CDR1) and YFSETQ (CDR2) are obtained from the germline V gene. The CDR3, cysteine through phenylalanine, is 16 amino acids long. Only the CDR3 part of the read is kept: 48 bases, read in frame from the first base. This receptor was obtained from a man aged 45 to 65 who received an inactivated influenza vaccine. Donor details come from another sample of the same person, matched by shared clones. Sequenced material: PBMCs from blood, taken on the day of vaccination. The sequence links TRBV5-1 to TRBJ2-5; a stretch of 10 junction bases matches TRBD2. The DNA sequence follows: TGCGCCAGTGCACCGAGGAGCGGGAGGGACCAAGAGACCCAGTACTTC. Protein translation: CASAPRSGRDQETQYF.